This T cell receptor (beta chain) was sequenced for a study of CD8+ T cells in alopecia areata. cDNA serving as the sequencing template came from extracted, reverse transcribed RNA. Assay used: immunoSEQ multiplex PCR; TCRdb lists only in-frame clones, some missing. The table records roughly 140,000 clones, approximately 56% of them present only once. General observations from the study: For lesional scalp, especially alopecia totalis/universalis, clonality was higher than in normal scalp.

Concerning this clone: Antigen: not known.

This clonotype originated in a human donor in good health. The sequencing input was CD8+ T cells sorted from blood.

CDR3 bases: TGTGCCGCCTCTCAGACAGGGTTTCAAGAGACCCAGTACTTC. Protein product: CAASQTGFQETQYF. This chain joins TRBV6-5 and TRBJ2-5, with 7 bases that match TRBD1. Trimming took 11 bases from V and 2 from J; bases not matched to a gene: 11. The CDR3 is made up of 14 amino acids. CDR1 MNHEY and CDR2 SVGAGI come from the germline V gene.